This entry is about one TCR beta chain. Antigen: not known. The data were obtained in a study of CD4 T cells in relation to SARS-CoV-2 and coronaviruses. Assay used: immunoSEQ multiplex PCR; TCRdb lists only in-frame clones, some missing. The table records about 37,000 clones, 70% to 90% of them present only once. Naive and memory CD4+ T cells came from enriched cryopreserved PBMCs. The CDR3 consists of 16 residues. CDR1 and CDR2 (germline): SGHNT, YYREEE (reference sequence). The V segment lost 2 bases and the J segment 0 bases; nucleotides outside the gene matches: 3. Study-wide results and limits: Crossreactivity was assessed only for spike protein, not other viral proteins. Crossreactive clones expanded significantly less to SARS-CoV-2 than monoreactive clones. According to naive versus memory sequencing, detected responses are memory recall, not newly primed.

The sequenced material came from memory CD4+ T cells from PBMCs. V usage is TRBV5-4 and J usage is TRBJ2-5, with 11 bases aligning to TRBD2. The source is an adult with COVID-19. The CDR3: CASSFKGLADQETQYF. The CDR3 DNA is TGTGCCAGCAGCTTCAAGGGACTAGCGGACCAAGAGACCCAGTACTTC. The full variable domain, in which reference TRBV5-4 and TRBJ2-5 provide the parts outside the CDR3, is ETGVTQSPTHLIKTRGQQVTLRCSSQSGHNTVSWYQQALGQGPQFIFQYYREEENGRGNFPPRFSGLQFPNYSSELNVNALELDDSALYLCASSFKGLADQETQYFGPGTRLLVL.